This is a list of T cell receptor beta chains from one sample in a study of cytomegalovirus exposure and HLA in healthy donors. Assay used: immunoSEQ multiplex PCR; TCRdb lists only in-frame clones, some missing. There are tens of thousands of clones in the sample; approximately 94% occur only once, and under 2% lies in the top ten. Material for sequencing was PBMCs. Receptors originate from a woman between 18 and 29 years old in good health and CMV-seropositive. Both conserved end residues are part of each CDR3. A D gene is named only where the DNA matches it firmly. The size field is filled for only some rows; it gives once, few, many or a size class.

TGTGCCACCAGCAGAGACCTTCCGGGGACAGGAGAGGACACTGAAGCTTTCTTT	CATSRDLPGTGEDTEAFF	.	TRBJ1-1	TRBV15	TRBD1
TGTGCCAGCAGCTTGGGACTAGCGGGGCACAATGAGCAGTTCTTC	CASSLGLAGHNEQFF	once	TRBJ2-1	TRBV7-9	TRBD2
TGTGCCAGCAGACGGACACTGAACACCGGGGAGCTGTTTTTT	CASRRTLNTGELFF	.	TRBJ2-2	TRBV14	.
TGTGCCAGCAGCCCGTACTACGGGGGTGGGGGCTATGGCTACACCTTC	CASSPYYGGGGYGYTF	.	TRBJ1-2	TRBV5-6	.
TGCGCCAGCAGCTTCGACAGGACAGTTGGAAACACCATATATTTT	CASSFDRTVGNTIYF	.	TRBJ1-3	TRBV5-1	.
TGCGCCAGCAGGCCGGGACACGGAAGCCAAGAGACCCAGTACTTC	CASRPGHGSQETQYF	.	TRBJ2-5	TRBV5-1	.
TGTGCCAGCAGTCTCCGACAGGGGGTGGATGAGCAGTTCTTC	CASSLRQGVDEQFF	.	TRBJ2-1	TRBV13	TRBD1
TGTGCCAGCAGTGAACCCGGGACAGGGATAATCATCTTC	CASSEPGTGIIIF	.	TRBJ2-7	TRBV25-1	TRBD1
TGCGCCAGCAGCTCTCCGGGACAGGGGACCTACGAGCAGTACTTC	CASSSPGQGTYEQYF	.	TRBJ2-7	TRBV5-1	TRBD1
TGTGCCTGGATGACCGGGACTAGCGGCTACGAGCAGTACTTC	CAWMTGTSGYEQYF	.	TRBJ2-7	TRBV30	TRBD2
TGTGCCAGCAGAAGGGGTAACTATGGCTACACCTTC	CASRRGNYGYTF	.	TRBJ1-2	TRBV28	.
TGTGCCAGCAGGGCGGGACAGGGAGAGTACAATGAGCAGTTCTTC	CASRAGQGEYNEQFF	.	TRBJ2-1	TRBV7-2	TRBD1
TGTGCCAGCAGTCGAAGGTTTGGGCGGGGAGATACGCAGTATTTT	CASSRRFGRGDTQYF	.	TRBJ2-3	TRBV6-5	.
TGTGCCAGCAGTGGGACAGGGGGCCGTGAAAAACTGTTTTTT	CASSGTGGREKLFF	.	TRBJ1-4	TRBV2	TRBD1
TGTGCCATCACCTCGGACAGGGGGCAGACTGAAGCTTTCTTT	CAITSDRGQTEAFF	.	TRBJ1-1	TRBV10-3	TRBD1
TGTGCCAGCAGCGAGGGACAGACCTTCTCCTACGAGCAGTACTTC	CASSEGQTFSYEQYF	.	TRBJ2-7	TRBV7-8	TRBD1
TGTGCCAGCAGATCCGGGACAGGCATAACTGAAGCTTTCTTT	CASRSGTGITEAFF	.	TRBJ1-1	TRBV7-3	TRBD1
TGTGCCAGCGGGGAACAGGACAGGGAGGCTTTCTTT	CASGEQDREAFF	.	TRBJ1-1	TRBV7-9	TRBD1
TGTGCCAGCAGCCCCCAGGACCAAGAGACCCAGTACTTC	CASSPQDQETQYF	.	TRBJ2-5	TRBV21-1	.
TGTGCCAGCAGTGTACGGACAGGGGGTCAGGAGACCCAGTACTTC	CASSVRTGGQETQYF	.	TRBJ2-5	TRBV6-1	TRBD1
TGTGCCAGCAGCCGTGGGGGCCTTAACAATGAGCAGTTCTTC	CASSRGGLNNEQFF	.	TRBJ2-1	TRBV6-6	.
TGCGCCAGCAGCTCGCGGGGGGTCTGGGAGCAGTACTTC	CASSSRGVWEQYF	.	TRBJ2-7	TRBV5-1	TRBD2
TGTGCCAGCAGCTTAGGGGCAGGGGGCGCCGGTGGGGAGACCCAGTACTTC	CASSLGAGGAGGETQYF	.	TRBJ2-5	TRBV7-9	TRBD1
TGTGCCAGCAGCGGAGGGGGCTGGGGTAACTATGGCTACACCTTC	CASSGGGWGNYGYTF	.	TRBJ1-2	TRBV5-5	TRBD1
TGCGCCAGCAGCCTAGGGGCGGTAGGGACCGGGGAGCTGTTTTTT	CASSLGAVGTGELFF	.	TRBJ2-2	TRBV4-1	.
TGTGCCAGCAGGGGAGGACAGGGGGCCCATAACACCATATATTTT	CASRGGQGAHNTIYF	.	TRBJ1-3	TRBV6-1	TRBD1
TGTGCCAGTAGTACGGACAGGGTTGATTATCAGCCCCAGCATTTT	CASSTDRVDYQPQHF	.	TRBJ1-5	TRBV19	TRBD1
TGTGCCAGCAGCGCTTGGACAGGGAGAAATGAGCAGTTCTTC	CASSAWTGRNEQFF	few	TRBJ2-1	TRBV14	TRBD1
TGTGCCAGCAGTTACTCGACAGGTACTGAAGCTTTCTTT	CASSYSTGTEAFF	.	TRBJ1-1	TRBV6-5	.
TGTGCCAGCAGATATAGCGGGAGGGGTGCAGATACGCAGTATTTT	CASRYSGRGADTQYF	.	TRBJ2-3	TRBV6-1	TRBD2
TGTGCCAGCAGCCCCGGGACAGGGATCGAGCAGTACTTC	CASSPGTGIEQYF	.	TRBJ2-7	TRBV6-6	TRBD1
TGTGCCAGCAGCTTAGAGGACAGGGAGAGTGGCTACACCTTC	CASSLEDRESGYTF	once	TRBJ1-2	TRBV7-9	TRBD1
TGTGCCAGCAGCGTCTTGACGGGCAATGAGCAGTTCTTC	CASSVLTGNEQFF	.	TRBJ2-1	TRBV7-9	.
TGTGCTAGCACCTTAAGACCGTGGACTAGCGGGGTGTCCTACAATGAGCAGTTCTTC	CASTLRPWTSGVSYNEQFF	.	TRBJ2-1	TRBV7-7	TRBD2
TGTGCCAGCAGCTTAGTTGGGCAGGGGGCCTACGAGCAGTACTTC	CASSLVGQGAYEQYF	.	TRBJ2-7	TRBV7-2	TRBD1
TGTGCCAGCAGCCCAGACCGTGGACAGGGGGGACTGTTTTTT	CASSPDRGQGGLFF	.	TRBJ1-4	TRBV7-6	TRBD1
TGTGCCAGCAGCCGGGACAGTTTAGGTGGCTACACCTTC	CASSRDSLGGYTF	.	TRBJ1-2	TRBV11-2	TRBD1
TGTGCCACCAGCAGAGATCAGGACAGCTACGAGCAGTACTTC	CATSRDQDSYEQYF	.	TRBJ2-7	TRBV15	.
TGTGCCAGCAGCGCCAAGGACAGTTATAGCAATCAGCCCCAGCATTTT	CASSAKDSYSNQPQHF	.	TRBJ1-5	TRBV7-3	.
TGTGCCAGCAGCTTCCGACTAGCGGTCACAGATACGCAGTATTTT	CASSFRLAVTDTQYF	.	TRBJ2-3	TRBV7-2	TRBD2
TGCGCCAGCAGAGGACAGGGGGCAAGGAACACTGAAGCTTTCTTT	CASRGQGARNTEAFF	.	TRBJ1-1	TRBV10-2	TRBD1
TGTGCTAGCAGCTTAGGGGCCCCAGGCACCTACGAGCAGTACTTC	CASSLGAPGTYEQYF	.	TRBJ2-7	TRBV7-7	.
TGTGCCAGCAGCCGGGGGGACAGGACGTATAATGAGCAGTTCTTC	CASSRGDRTYNEQFF	few	TRBJ2-1	TRBV5-5	.